This passage covers 15 T cell receptor beta chains from one sample sequenced in a study of T cells in Graves' hyperthyroidism and ophthalmopathy. RNA transcripts provided the source from which TCR beta CDR3 regions were amplified. HTBI primers were used for first-round RT-PCR of the TCR CDR3. MiXCR was run by TCRdb on the multiplex PCR reads, yielding one entry per CDR3 protein. The repertoire consists of over 150,000 distinct CDR3 sequences, with 15% to 20% occurring once and the leading ten covering 25% to 35%. Sequenced input: blood. All receptors derive from a woman between 45 and 65 years old with Graves' hyperthyroidism.

This clonotype was detected only a few times. J is TRBJ2-7 and V is TRBV6-5; D may be TRBD1 or TRBD2 (5 bases each). V gave up 0 bases and J gave up 2 bases, with 8 bases separating them. Germline V gives CDR1 MNHEY, CDR2 SVGAGI. The CDR3 runs 14 residues. The CDR3 coding sequence is TGTGCCAGCAGTTACTCGGGGGACCCCTACGAGCAGTACTTC. It yields the protein CASSYSGDPYEQYF.

This clonotype has at least ten counts. The J gene is TRBJ2-3, the V gene TRBV7-2; 11 nucleotides agree with TRBD2. In germline, CDR1 is SGHTA, CDR2 FQGNSA. The CDR3 spans 16 residues. V shed 3 bases and J 1 base; nucleotides not matched to a gene: 3. The CDR3 sequence is CASSFSSGGGTDTQYF. In DNA, the CDR3 is TGTGCCAGCAGCTTCAGTAGCGGGGGGGGCACAGATACGCAGTATTTT. Based on the CDR3 plus reference TRBV7-2 and TRBJ2-3, the full variable domain is GAGVSQSPSNKVTEKGKDVELRCDPISGHTALYWYRQSLGQGLEFLIYFQGNSAPDKSGLPSDRFSAERTGGSVSTLTIQRTQQEDSAVYLCASSFSSGGGTDTQYFGPGTRLTVL.

This chain links TRBV2 with TRBJ2-7, with a tentative D call TRBD2 (5 bases). The CDR3 extends over 13 amino acids. Germline CDR1 and CDR2: SNHLY and FYNNEI. Between the trimmed V and J ends, which lost 4 bases and 3 bases, there was a span of 10 bases. This CDR3 reads CASSGRRYYEQYF. The CDR3 nucleotides are TGTGCCAGCAGTGGTAGGAGGTACTACGAGCAGTACTTC.

This clonotype was picked up a small number of times. This sequence joins TRBV20-1 and TRBJ1-2, with 7 bases identical to TRBD1. The CDR3 covers 14 residues. CDR1 and CDR2 from the germline V gene are DFQATT and SNEGSKA (reference sequence). Trimming cost V 5 bases and J 7 bases; bases outside gene matches: 13. The CDR3 nucleotides read TGCAGTGCTGCACCGGGACAGAGGATTAGTGGCTACACCTTC. The encoded protein is CSAAPGQRISGYTF.

There are many counts of this clonotype. This chain uses TRBV6-1 with TRBJ2-3; tentative D call: TRBD1 (6 bases). The CDR3 length is 13 residues. Germline V gene data show CDR1 as MNHNS and CDR2 as SASEGT. The V gene lost 5 bases and the J gene lost 5 bases, with 11 bases spanning the gap. In DNA, the CDR3 is TGTGCCAGCAGTTTATTACAGGGAGATACGCAGTATTTT. Translation: CASSLLQGDTQYF.

This clonotype was found many times. This chain connects TRBV5-1 to TRBJ2-3; D is ambiguous. This CDR3 is 15 amino acids long. V was trimmed by 4 bases and J by 2 bases, leaving 14 bases between them. Looked up from germline, CDR1 is SGHRS and CDR2 is YFSETQ. Written as DNA, the CDR3 is TGCGCCAGCAGCCCCTTCCAGGACCCCACAGATACGCAGTATTTT. As protein: CASSPFQDPTDTQYF.

V usage is TRBV6-2 or TRBV6-3 and J usage is TRBJ1-5, with D tentatively TRBD1 (5 bases). Trimming shortened V by 5 bases and J by 2 bases, and 22 bases separated the two germline ends. CDR3 size: 18 residues. CDR1 and CDR2 from the germline V gene are MNHEY and SVGEGT. The CDR3 loop is CASSGAPRTLGGNQPQHF. CDR3 in DNA: TGTGCCAGCAGTGGGGCCCCTAGGACCCTGGGGGGCAATCAGCCCCAGCATTTT.

This clonotype was seen ten or more times. This rearrangement joins TRBV29-1 to TRBJ1-2; D remains ambiguous. Germline V gene sequence: CDR1 SQVTM, CDR2 ANQGSEA. Deletions cut 6 bases from V and 0 bases from J, with 8 bases between. The CDR3 sequence is 12 residues long. The CDR3, as DNA: TGCAGCGTGGAGAGTCCTAACTATGGCTACACCTTC. It is translated as CSVESPNYGYTF.

This chain uses TRBV9 with TRBJ2-1; D is possibly TRBD2 (7 bases). Looked up from germline, CDR1 is SGDLS and CDR2 is YYNGEE. The CDR3 extends over 15 amino acids. V was clipped by 2 bases and J by 3 bases, with 12 bases between them. The CDR3 spells CASSVWGGSYNEQFF. CDR3 DNA sequence: TGTGCCAGCAGCGTTTGGGGGGGCAGCTACAATGAGCAGTTCTTC.

This clonotype has a count of ten or more. CDR3 in amino acids: CASSLEGVRGDEQYF. The CDR3 coding sequence is TGCGCCAGCAGCTTGGAAGGGGTTCGGGGAGACGAGCAGTACTTC. The chain couples TRBV5-1 to TRBJ2-7; D is tentatively TRBD1 or TRBD2 (5 bases each). Germline CDR1 and CDR2: SGHRS and YFSETQ. The ends were cut back, 0 bases at V and 5 bases at J, with 15 bases in the middle. This CDR3 region has 15 residues.

At least ten counts were recorded for this clonotype. The chain links TRBV12-3 or TRBV12-4 to TRBJ1-2; TRBD1 matches at 8 bases. Trimming at V came to 3 bases and at J to 4 bases, leaving 7 bases not matched to a gene. This CDR3 is 15 amino acids long. This chain's CDR3 is CASSFGAGGGYGYTF. CDR3 in DNA: TGTGCCAGCAGTTTTGGGGCAGGGGGCGGCTATGGCTACACCTTC.

This clonotype was detected many times. V usage is TRBV28 and J usage is TRBJ1-2; TRBD1 matches at 12 bases. Trimming at V came to 4 bases and at J to 3 bases, leaving 3 bases not matched to a gene. Germline V gene data show CDR1 as MDHEN and CDR2 as SYDVKM. The CDR3 is made up of 15 amino acids. The CDR3 region has the DNA TGTGCCAGCAGTTCCGGGACAGGGGGCTACTATGGCTACACCTTC. It is translated as CASSSGTGGYYGYTF.

This clonotype was recorded at least ten times. The genes are TRBV7-9 and TRBJ2-3, with 8 bases matching TRBD2. V dropped 5 bases and J dropped 4; count of bases not matched to a gene: 14. Germline V gene sequence: CDR1 SEHNR, CDR2 FQNEAQ (reference sequence). The CDR3 runs to 17 residues. The CDR3 reads CASSLDPGLGAPDTQYF. The CDR3, as DNA: TGTGCCAGCAGCCTAGATCCGGGACTAGGGGCCCCAGATACGCAGTATTTT.

This clonotype has at least ten counts. V is TRBV11-2 and J is TRBJ2-7, with 12 bases fitting TRBD1. Per the germline V gene, CDR1 is SGHAT and CDR2 is FQNNGV. The junction had 5 bases not matched to a gene; V was cut back by 8 bases and J by 6 bases. CDR3 size: 13 residues. This CDR3 is CASAGQGAGEQYF. DNA for the CDR3: TGTGCCAGCGCGGGACAGGGGGCCGGCGAGCAGTACTTC.

In this sample, this clonotype turned up many times. The genes are TRBV12-3 or TRBV12-4 and TRBJ1-5, with 7 bases aligning to TRBD1. With 6 bases clipped from V and 1 base from J, the junction kept 12 bases outside the gene matches. CDR3 length: 17 amino acids. Here the CDR3 reads CASSFWRRGGSNQPQHF. For the CDR3, the DNA is TGTGCCAGCAGCTTTTGGCGCAGGGGGGGAAGCAATCAGCCCCAGCATTTT.